This T cell receptor beta chain is drawn from a study of human versus mouse CDR3 diversity and MHC coevolution. Whole-study findings and limits: Two of the three human donors had the lowest clonal inequality.

Some clones are missing from TCRdb's copy, which holds only in-frame ones; the method was immunoSEQ multiplex PCR. The sample shows 45,000 to 75,000 clones, about 94% of them seen only once. The length of the CDR3 is 16 residues. Trimming at V came to 0 bases and at J to 2 bases, leaving 4 bases not matched to a gene. The germline V gene has CDR1 SGHTS and CDR2 YDEGEE. A remark on this clone: Its specificity is not known.

The V and J genes are TRBV5-8 and TRBJ1-5; 8 nucleotides agree with TRBD1. The clonotype originates from a person between 55 and 70 years old in good health. Material for sequencing was naive CD4+ T cells from blood. Stated subset: CD45RO-negative CD62L-positive naive CD4 T cells. In DNA form, the CDR3 reads TGTGCCAGCAGCTTGGGCAGGGGGCGGGGCAATCAGCCCCAGCATTTT. Encoded protein: CASSLGRGRGNQPQHF.